This T cell receptor (beta chain) was recovered during a study of T cell responses to AZD1222 COVID-19 vaccine. Study findings and constraints: Vaccine-associated CD4 TCRs ranged over spike, dominating at 160-218 and 743-854. Among those given AZD1222, only five to seven were seropositive at baseline. Donors were largely white British and mainly female; clonal diversity was possibly underestimated. After two AZD1222 doses, spike-specific TCR breadth and depth rose versus day 0.

Notes on this clone: What it binds is unknown.

Assay: immunoSEQ multiplex PCR; the TCRdb copy retains only in-frame clones and omits some. The data contain about 120,000 clones, approximately 94% of them seen just once; the ten biggest clones take up 5%. The CDR3 is 13 amino acids. Deletions cut 2 bases from V and 7 bases from J, with 8 bases between. Germline V gene data show CDR1 as SGHVS and CDR2 as FNYEAQ. The input for sequencing was peripheral blood, taken 28 days after the second AZD1222 dose. This clonotype was sampled from an adult who received the AZD1222 COVID-19 vaccine. The chain uses TRBV7-6 and TRBJ1-4; D gene uncertain. The CDR3 nucleotides are TGTGCCAGCAGCTTAAATTTCTTTGAAAAACTGTTTTTT. This sequence encodes CASSLNFFEKLFF.